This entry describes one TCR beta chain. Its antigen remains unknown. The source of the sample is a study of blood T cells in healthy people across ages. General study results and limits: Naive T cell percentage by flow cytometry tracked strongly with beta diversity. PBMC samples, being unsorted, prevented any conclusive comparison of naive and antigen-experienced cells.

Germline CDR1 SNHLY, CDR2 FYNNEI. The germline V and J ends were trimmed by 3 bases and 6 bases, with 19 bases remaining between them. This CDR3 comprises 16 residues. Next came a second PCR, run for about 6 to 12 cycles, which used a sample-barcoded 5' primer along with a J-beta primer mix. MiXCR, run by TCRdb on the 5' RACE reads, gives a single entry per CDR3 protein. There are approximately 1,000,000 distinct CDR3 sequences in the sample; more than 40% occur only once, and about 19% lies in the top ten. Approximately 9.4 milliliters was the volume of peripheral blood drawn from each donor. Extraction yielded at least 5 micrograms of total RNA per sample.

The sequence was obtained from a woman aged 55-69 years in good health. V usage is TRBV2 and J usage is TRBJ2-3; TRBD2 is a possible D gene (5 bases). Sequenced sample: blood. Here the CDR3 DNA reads TGTGCCAGCAGTGATATTGTGGGAGCTTTAGGCGATACGCAGTATTTT. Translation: CASSDIVGALGDTQYF.